These 20 T cell receptor beta chains were all obtained from the same sample, sequenced in a study of low-dose radiotherapy and immunotherapy resistance in tumors. First-strand cDNA relied on TRAV- and TRBV-specific primers spanning alpha and beta chains. Over around 19 PCR cycles, TCRs were amplified from a constant-region primer and V-primer adapter. TCRdb reprocessed the reads via MiXCR and lists one record per CDR3 protein. The sample shows 70,000 to 95,000 distinct CDR3 sequences, 18% of them seen only once. Indicated time point: before trial treatment. Source: PBMCs, taken before treatment. Every receptor here comes from a male donor with prostate cancer.

This clonotype occurred many times. The chain recombines TRBV4-1 with TRBJ2-5; perhaps TRBD2 as D (7 bases). V lost 7 bases to trimming and J lost 5 bases, with 20 bases between them. CDR1 MGHRA and CDR2 YSYEKL come from the germline V gene. The CDR3 covers 15 residues. The CDR3 coding sequence is TGCGCCAGCACGGCGCAGGGGAGGGGCTGGGAGACCCAGTACTTC. Translating it yields CASTAQGRGWETQYF.

This clonotype has a count of ten or more. The J gene is TRBJ2-1, the V gene TRBV11-2; D gene ambiguous. This CDR3 comprises 13 residues. The germline V gene has CDR1 SGHAT and CDR2 FQNNGV. V was clipped by 4 bases and J by 4 bases, with 8 bases between them. CDR3 DNA: TGTGCCAGCAGCTCGGTCACGTACAATGAGCAGTTCTTC. It yields the protein CASSSVTYNEQFF.

The chain carries TRBV4-1 and TRBJ2-7; D perhaps matches TRBD2 (6 bases). V was cut by 1 base and J by 4 bases, with 11 bases left in between. This CDR3 has 14 amino acids. Germline CDR1 is MGHRA and CDR2 is YSYEKL. The CDR3 spells CASSQVVGGYEQYF. CDR3 bases: TGCGCCAGCAGCCAAGTCGTTGGGGGGTACGAGCAGTACTTC.

This clonotype was counted at least ten times. This chain uses TRBV6-2 or TRBV6-3 with TRBJ2-1, with D unclear. Germline V lookup: CDR1 MNHEY, CDR2 SVGEGT. The V and J ends lost 6 bases and 8 bases respectively, with 11 bases between them. This CDR3 has 12 residues. The CDR3 is CASSPGRDEQFF. DNA for the CDR3: TGTGCCAGCAGCCCCGGACGGGATGAGCAGTTCTTC.

This clonotype was seen many times. The chain is built from TRBV11-2 and TRBJ2-6; D might be TRBD1 (7 bases). V was trimmed by 5 bases and J by 4 bases, leaving 21 bases between them. The CDR3 runs to 18 residues. Germline CDR1 and CDR2: SGHAT and FQNNGV. CDR3 residues: CASSPRGDLVWGANVLTF. The CDR3 DNA reads as TGTGCCAGCAGCCCCAGGGGGGACCTAGTATGGGGGGCCAACGTCCTGACTTTC.

This clonotype was detected many times. The genes are TRBV12-5 and TRBJ2-3; D is ambiguous. V gave up 2 bases and J gave up 0 bases, with 6 bases separating them. CDR3 size: 14 residues. Germline V CDR1 and CDR2: LGHNT, FRNRAP. CDR3 region: CASGLSPSTDTQYF. CDR3 in DNA: TGTGCTAGTGGTTTGTCACCTAGCACAGATACGCAGTATTTT.

This clonotype was picked up many times. The rearrangement links TRBV6-1 to TRBJ2-5; D is uncertain. Trimming left V 0 bases short and J 5 bases short, with 7 bases between. The CDR3 has 13 residues. Per the germline V gene, CDR1 is MNHNS and CDR2 is SASEGT. The CDR3: CASSEATGETQYF. The CDR3 DNA follows: TGTGCCAGCAGTGAAGCGACTGGGGAGACCCAGTACTTC.

Points on this clonotype: This sequence is one base from a far larger clone and is likely a read error. V and J are TRBV5-1 and TRBJ2-2; 7 bases map to TRBD2. The CDR3 consists of 16 residues. Germline V gene lookup returns CDR1 SGHRS and CDR2 YFSETQ. The CDR3 nucleotides read TGTGCCAGCAGCTTGGCCCCGGGGGGGAACACCGGGGAGCTGTTTTTT. Residues: CASSLAPGGNTGELFF.

The table lists this clonotype with many counts. The rearrangement links TRBV18 to TRBJ2-5; the match to TRBD1 covers 9 bases. J was trimmed by 3 bases and V by 0 bases; bases with no gene match: 5. This CDR3 contains 16 residues. Germline CDR1 reads KGHSH; CDR2 reads LQKENI. The CDR3 sequence: CASSPPRDRAEETQYF. Here the CDR3 DNA reads TGTGCCAGCTCACCACCGAGGGACAGGGCCGAAGAGACCCAGTACTTC.

Many counts were recorded for this clonotype. The chain carries TRBV27 and TRBJ2-2; D unresolved. V was cut by 5 bases and J by 1 base, with 8 bases left in between. Germline CDR1 is MNHEY and CDR2 is SMNVEV (reference sequence). The CDR3 spans 14 residues. CDR3 bases: TGTGCCAGCAGTACTGACAAGAACACCGGGGAGCTGTTTTTT. Protein sequence: CASSTDKNTGELFF.

The V and J genes are TRBV7-3 and TRBJ2-3, with 8 bases lining up with TRBD2. The CDR3 spans 15 residues. V lost 5 bases, J lost 5 bases, and 9 bases stayed unmatched. CDR1 is SGHTA and CDR2 is FQGTGA in the germline V gene. The chain's CDR3 is CASSPSGGLGDTQYF. CDR3 in DNA: TGTGCCAGCAGCCCAAGCGGGGGCCTCGGAGATACGCAGTATTTT.

This clonotype was detected many times. The J gene is TRBJ2-1, the V gene TRBV7-8; a possible D gene is TRBD1 (6 bases). Germline V lookup: CDR1 SGHVS, CDR2 FQNEAQ. CDR3 length equals 15 residues. The V end was cut by 5 bases, the J end by 6 bases, with 17 bases between. CDR3 DNA: TGTGCCAGCAGCCAGTGGGGGCCGTCTCTCAATGAGCAGTTCTTC. Protein sequence: CASSQWGPSLNEQFF.

This clonotype was seen ten or more times. The chain employs TRBV10-3 and TRBJ2-5, with 7 nucleotides matching TRBD2. The CDR3 is made up of 16 amino acids. The J segment lost 3 bases and the V segment lost 3 bases, leaving 10 bases of the junction unmatched. CDR1 and CDR2 from the germline V gene are ENHRY and SYGVKD. DNA of the CDR3: TGTGCCATCAGTGACCTTGGTGGGGAGGGGAAAGAGACCCAGTACTTC. Protein: CAISDLGGEGKETQYF.

Remarks on this clonotype: The limits of the CDR3 on the DNA are not certain, so only TCRdb's listed CDR3 is given. The J gene is TRBJ2-2, the V gene TRBV6-2 or TRBV6-3; the D segment call TRBD2 is taken from the table without a DNA check. Germline assignment: CDR1 MNHEY and CDR2 SVGEGT. The CDR3 is 16 residues long, ends included. The CDR3 sequence is CASRVAGANTGELFFF.

This chain links TRBV11-2 with TRBJ1-2, with D unresolved. This CDR3 has 14 residues. Germline V gene sequence: CDR1 SGHAT, CDR2 FQNNGV. Trimming cost V 3 bases and J 0 bases, with 8 bases left between them. As DNA, the CDR3 is TGTGCCAGCAGCTTGACACCCTCTAACTATGGCTACACCTTC. This encodes CASSLTPSNYGYTF.

This clonotype has at least ten counts. This chain links TRBV5-1 with TRBJ1-6; TRBD1 aligns across 7 bases. Germline V gene sequence: CDR1 SGHRS, CDR2 YFSETQ. V lost 3 bases to trimming and J lost 6 bases; unmatched junction nucleotides: 9. This CDR3 region has 16 residues. In DNA form, the CDR3 reads TGCGCCAGCAGCTCGACAGGGAGCCGGGTTAATTCACCCCTCCACTTT. Residues: CASSSTGSRVNSPLHF.

The V gene is TRBV11-2, the J gene TRBJ2-5, with 10 bases aligning to TRBD1. CDR1 SGHAT and CDR2 FQNNGV come from the germline V gene. The CDR3 contains 16 residues. Trimming at V came to 1 base and at J to 5 bases, leaving 7 bases not matched to a gene. The CDR3 region has the DNA TGTGCCAGCAGCTTAGGGGGACAGGGGCCGTGGGAGACCCAGTACTTC. Residues: CASSLGGQGPWETQYF.

Comment on this clonotype: A far larger clone is only one base removed, so a read error is likely. The chain joins TRBV7-6 to TRBJ2-7; tentative D call: TRBD2 (5 bases). CDR3 length: 14 residues. Germline V gives CDR1 SGHVS, CDR2 FNYEAQ. The CDR3 DNA reads TGTGTCAGCAGCCCGGTAGTGGGGAGCTACGAGCAGTACTTC. Protein: CVSSPVVGSYEQYF.

This clonotype was counted ten times or more. This chain uses TRBV3-1 with TRBJ2-2; D gene uncertain. Germline CDR1 reads LGHDT; CDR2 reads YNNKEL (reference sequence). The V end lost 1 base, the J end lost 6 bases, and 0 bases lay between the germline ends. This CDR3 has 11 amino acids. DNA of the CDR3: TGTGCCAGCAGCCAAGCCGGGGAGCTGTTTTTT. Translated: CASSQAGELFF.

The chain employs TRBV12-3 or TRBV12-4 and TRBJ1-5; 11 nucleotides align to TRBD1. This CDR3 comprises 18 residues. V lost 4 bases to trimming and J lost 3 bases; unmatched junction nucleotides: 11. The DNA of the CDR3 is TGTGCCAGCAGTTCGGGACAGGGGGATTATAGCGTCAATCAGCCCCAGCATTTT. It codes for CASSSGQGDYSVNQPQHF.